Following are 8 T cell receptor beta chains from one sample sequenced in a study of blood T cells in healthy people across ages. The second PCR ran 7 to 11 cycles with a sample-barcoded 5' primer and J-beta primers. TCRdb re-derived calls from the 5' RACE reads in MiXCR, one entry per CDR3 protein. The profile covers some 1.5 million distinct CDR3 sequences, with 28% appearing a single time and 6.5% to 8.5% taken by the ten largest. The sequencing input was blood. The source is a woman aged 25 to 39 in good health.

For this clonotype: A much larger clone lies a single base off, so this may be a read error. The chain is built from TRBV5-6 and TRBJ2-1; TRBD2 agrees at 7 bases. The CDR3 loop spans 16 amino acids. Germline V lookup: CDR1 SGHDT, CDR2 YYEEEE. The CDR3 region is CAGSLLRGISYNEQFF. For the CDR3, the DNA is TGTGCCGGCAGCTTACTGCGGGGGATCTCCTACAATGAGCAGTTCTTC.

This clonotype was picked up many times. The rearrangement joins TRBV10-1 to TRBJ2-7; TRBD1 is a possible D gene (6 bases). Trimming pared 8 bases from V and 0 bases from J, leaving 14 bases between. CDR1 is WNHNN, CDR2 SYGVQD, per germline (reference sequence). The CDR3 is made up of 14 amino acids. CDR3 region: CASHRQALSYEQYF. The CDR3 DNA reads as TGCGCCAGCCATCGACAGGCCCTCTCCTACGAGCAGTACTTC.

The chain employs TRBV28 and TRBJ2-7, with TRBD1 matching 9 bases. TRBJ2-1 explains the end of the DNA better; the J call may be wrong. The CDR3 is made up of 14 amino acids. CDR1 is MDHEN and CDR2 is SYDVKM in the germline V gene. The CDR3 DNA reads TGTGCCAGCAGTTCGGACAGGGGTAGGTACGAGCAGTTCTTC. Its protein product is CASSSDRGRYEQFF.

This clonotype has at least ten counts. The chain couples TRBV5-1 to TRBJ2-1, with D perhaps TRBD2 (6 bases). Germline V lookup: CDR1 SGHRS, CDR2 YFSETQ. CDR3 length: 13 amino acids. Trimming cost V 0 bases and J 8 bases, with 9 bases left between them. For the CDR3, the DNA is TGCGCCAGCAGCTTGGGACTAGAAGATGAGCAGTTCTTC. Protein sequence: CASSLGLEDEQFF.

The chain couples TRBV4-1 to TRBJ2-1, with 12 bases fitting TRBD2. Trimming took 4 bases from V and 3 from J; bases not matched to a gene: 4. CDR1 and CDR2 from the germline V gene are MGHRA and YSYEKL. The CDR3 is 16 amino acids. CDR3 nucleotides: TGCGCCAGCAGCCTCGGGACTAGCGGGTTCTACAATGAGCAGTTCTTC. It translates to CASSLGTSGFYNEQFF.

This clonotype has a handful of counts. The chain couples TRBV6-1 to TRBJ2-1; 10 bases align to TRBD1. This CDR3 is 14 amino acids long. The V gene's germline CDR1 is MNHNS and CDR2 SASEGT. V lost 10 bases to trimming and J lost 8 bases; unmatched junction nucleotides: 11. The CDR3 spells CATRDRGRWDEQFF. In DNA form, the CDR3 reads TGTGCCACACGGGACAGGGGACGTTGGGATGAGCAGTTCTTC.

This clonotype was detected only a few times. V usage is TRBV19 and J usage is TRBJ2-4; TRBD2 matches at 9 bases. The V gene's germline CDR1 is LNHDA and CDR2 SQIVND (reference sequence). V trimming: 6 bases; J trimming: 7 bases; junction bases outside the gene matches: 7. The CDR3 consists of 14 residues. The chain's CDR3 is CASRLVAGGNIQYF. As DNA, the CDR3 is TGTGCCAGTAGGTTGGTGGCGGGAGGGAACATTCAGTACTTC.

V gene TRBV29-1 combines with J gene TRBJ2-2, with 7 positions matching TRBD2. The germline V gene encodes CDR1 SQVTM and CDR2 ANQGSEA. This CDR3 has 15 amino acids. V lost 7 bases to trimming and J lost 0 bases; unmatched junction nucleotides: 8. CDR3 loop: CSALGGGANTGELFF. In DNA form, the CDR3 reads TGCAGCGCCCTTGGCGGGGGTGCGAACACCGGGGAGCTGTTTTTT.